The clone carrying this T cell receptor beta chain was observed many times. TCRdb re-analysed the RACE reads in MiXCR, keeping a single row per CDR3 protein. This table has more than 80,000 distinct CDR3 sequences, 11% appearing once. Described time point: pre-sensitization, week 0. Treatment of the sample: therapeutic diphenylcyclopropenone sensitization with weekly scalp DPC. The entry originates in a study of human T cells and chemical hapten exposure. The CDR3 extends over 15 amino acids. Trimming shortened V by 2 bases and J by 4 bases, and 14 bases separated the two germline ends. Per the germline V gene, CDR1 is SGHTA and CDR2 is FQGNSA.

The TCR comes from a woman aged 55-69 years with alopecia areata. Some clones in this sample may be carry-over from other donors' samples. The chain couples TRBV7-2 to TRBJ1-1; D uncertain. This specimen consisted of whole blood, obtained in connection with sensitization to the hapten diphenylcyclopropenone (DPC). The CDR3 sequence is CASSLKIGIGTEAFF. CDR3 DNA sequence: TGTGCCAGCAGCTTAAAGATTGGCATCGGCACTGAAGCTTTCTTT.